A single sample is the source of the 26 T cell receptor beta chains below, sequenced in a study of Ad26.COV2.S vaccination and SARS-CoV-2 variants. The data were produced by immunoSEQ multiplex PCR, yet TCRdb's version contains in-frame clones alone and is incomplete. Of 300,000 to 350,000 clones detected, roughly 90% appear once; the ten largest clones hold about 5%. Documented treatment: 15 to 20 received Ad26.COV2.S at low or high dose, single or two shots; 5 received placebo; per-sample allocation not given. After the first vaccine or placebo injection, samples were drawn on day 63. Specimen: peripheral blood, collected in a trial of Ad26.COV2.S vaccine versus placebo. These receptor sequences come from a person between 18 and 65 years old who received the Ad26.COV2.S COVID-19 vaccine or a placebo.

The chain recombines TRBV5-4 with TRBJ1-2; D is possibly TRBD1 (5 bases). Deletions cut 3 bases from V and 0 bases from J, with 15 bases between. There are 16 residues in the CDR3. CDR1 is SGHNT, CDR2 YYREEE, per germline (reference sequence). CDR3 DNA: TGTGCCAGCAGCTCCCCCAAGACAGCGGCTAACTATGGCTACACCTTC. Translating gives CASSSPKTAANYGYTF.

This chain joins TRBV24-1 and TRBJ2-2, with TRBD1 matching over 9 bases. CDR1 is KGHDR and CDR2 is SFDVKD in the germline V gene. V lost 5 bases to trimming and J lost 5 bases; unmatched junction nucleotides: 11. The CDR3 runs 17 residues. The CDR3 protein is CATSGPHGTGRTGELFF. The CDR3 DNA reads as TGTGCCACCAGTGGGCCCCACGGGACAGGGAGAACCGGGGAGCTGTTTTTT.

The chain recombines TRBV7-2 with TRBJ2-7; D possibly corresponds to TRBD2 (7 bases). The germline CDR1 and CDR2 sequences are SGHTA and FQGNSA. This CDR3 has 15 amino acids. Trimming took 5 bases from V and 2 from J, leaving 16 bases between them. The CDR3 sequence: CASSVGGGGPYEQYF. DNA for the CDR3: TGTGCCAGCAGCGTGGGAGGGGGGGGCCCCTACGAGCAGTACTTC.

The J gene is TRBJ2-1, the V gene TRBV14; 15 nucleotides agree with TRBD2. V trimming: 1 base; J trimming: 15 bases; junction bases outside the gene matches: 10. This CDR3 contains 16 residues. CDR1 and CDR2 (germline): SGHDN, FVKESK. CDR3 DNA: TGTGCCAGCAGCCAAGCGTCCGGACTAGCGGGAGGGAGGGCGTTCTTC. This encodes CASSQASGLAGGRAFF.

The chain joins TRBV18 to TRBJ2-6, with D tentatively TRBD1 (6 bases). Germline assignment: CDR1 KGHSH and CDR2 LQKENI. CDR3 size: 18 residues. The V and J ends lost 1 base and 0 bases respectively, with 13 bases between them. CDR3 sequence (DNA): TGTGCCAGCTCACCACTCGGACAGTTTTTCTCTGGGGCCAACGTCCTGACTTTC. Its protein product is CASSPLGQFFSGANVLTF.

Only one count was recorded for this clone. V is TRBV11-2 and J is TRBJ1-6; no definite D call. Germline CDR1 reads SGHAT; CDR2 reads FQNNGV. This CDR3 is 14 amino acids long. V was pared by 5 bases and J by 7 bases, with 12 bases between. The CDR3 DNA sequence: TGTGCCAGCAGCCCCCCCCTACGCAATTCACCCCTCCACTTT. As protein: CASSPPLRNSPLHF.

The gene calls are TRBV19 and TRBJ2-2, with TRBD2 matching over 12 bases. CDR1 is LNHDA, CDR2 SQIVND, per germline (reference sequence). The CDR3 length is 18 residues. The V gene end was trimmed by 6 bases and the J gene end by 5 bases; junction bases not matched to a gene: 13. This chain's CDR3 is CASRPHPLAGGNTGELFF. In nucleotides, the CDR3 is TGTGCCAGTAGACCTCACCCACTAGCGGGAGGAAATACCGGGGAGCTGTTTTTT. Combining the CDR3 with reference TRBV19 and TRBJ2-2 gives the whole variable domain DGGITQSPKYLFRKEGQNVTLSCEQNLNHDAMYWYRQDPGQGLRLIYYSQIVNDFQKGDIAEGYSVSREKKESFPLTVTSAQKNPTAFYLCASRPHPLAGGNTGELFFGEGSRLTVL.

The rearrangement joins TRBV19 to TRBJ2-2; the D gene is possibly TRBD2 (6 bases). Germline CDR1 is LNHDA and CDR2 is SQIVND (reference sequence). Trimming left V 6 bases short and J 7 bases short, with 9 bases between. The CDR3 sequence is 12 residues long. The CDR3 here is CASSPGVGELFF. CDR3 coding DNA: TGTGCCAGTAGCCCGGGAGTCGGGGAGCTGTTTTTT.

This chain connects TRBV7-9 to TRBJ2-1; no clear D. This CDR3 contains 12 residues. Germline CDR1 reads SEHNR; CDR2 reads FQNEAQ (reference sequence). Between the trimmed V and J ends, which lost 1 base and 5 bases, there was a span of 3 bases. As DNA, the CDR3 is TGTGCCAGCAGCTTAGTGCACAATGAGCAGTTCTTC. Residues: CASSLVHNEQFF. Complete variable domain (other parts from reference TRBV7-9 and TRBJ2-1): DTGVSQNPRHKITKRGQNVTFRCDPISEHNRLYWYRQTLGQGPEFLTYFQNEAQLEKSRLLSDRFSAERPKGSFSTLEIQRTEQGDSAMYLCASSLVHNEQFFGPGTRLTVL.

V is TRBV11-3 and J is TRBJ1-1; 8 nucleotides match TRBD1. The ends lost 2 bases at V and 0 bases at J; junction bases unmatched: 2. This CDR3 has 15 residues. Looked up from germline, CDR1 is SGHNT and CDR2 is YENEEA. The CDR3 protein is CASSLSGGMNTEAFF. CDR3 in DNA: TGTGCCAGCAGCTTATCAGGGGGCATGAACACTGAAGCTTTCTTT.

The V and J genes are TRBV25-1 and TRBJ1-1, with 7 nucleotides matching TRBD1. J gave up 2 bases and V 2 bases, and 5 bases lay outside the gene matches. The CDR3 totals 15 residues. CDR1 is MGHDK and CDR2 is SYGVNS in the germline V gene. The CDR3 sequence: CASSETGAFNTEAFF. CDR3 coding DNA: TGTGCCAGCAGTGAAACAGGGGCCTTTAACACTGAAGCTTTCTTT.

The chain joins TRBV5-1 to TRBJ1-5; D not resolved. The germline CDR1 and CDR2 sequences are SGHRS and YFSETQ. The CDR3 has 13 residues. Trimming removed 0 bases from V and 2 bases from J, with 3 bases in between. The CDR3 here is CASSLVGNQPQHF. The DNA for the CDR3 is TGCGCCAGCAGCTTGGTCGGCAATCAGCCCCAGCATTTT.

The chain is built from TRBV5-8 and TRBJ2-6; no clear D gene. The CDR3 extends over 14 amino acids. Germline V gene data show CDR1 as SGHTS and CDR2 as YDEGEE. The V gene lost 4 bases and the J gene lost 0 bases, with 5 bases spanning the gap. The CDR3 reads CASSPGSGANVLTF. Here the CDR3 DNA reads TGTGCCAGCAGCCCTGGCTCTGGGGCCAACGTCCTGACTTTC. Looking up the rest from reference TRBV5-8 and TRBJ2-6 gives the full variable domain: EAGVTQSPTHLIKTRGQQATLRCSPISGHTSVYWYQQALGLGLQFLLWYDEGEERNRGNFPPRFSGRQFPNYSSELNVNALELEDSALYLCASSPGSGANVLTFGAGSRLTVL.

In nucleotides, the CDR3 is TGTGCCAGCAGAGCCCCGGACAGGGTATGGGAGCGGAATGAAAAACTGTTTTTT. Translated: CASRAPDRVWERNEKLFF. This sequence joins TRBV6-4 and TRBJ1-4; 8 nucleotides line up with TRBD1. Germline CDR1 is MRHNA and CDR2 is SNTAGT. This CDR3 contains 18 residues. Trimming removed 6 bases from V and 5 bases from J; junction bases left unmatched: 17.

The chain uses TRBV4-2 and TRBJ1-1; possible D gene TRBD1, 6 bases. The CDR3 contains 16 residues. The V gene's germline CDR1 is LGHNA and CDR2 YNFKEQ. V was trimmed by 4 bases and J by 1 base, leaving 16 bases between them. The CDR3 DNA follows: TGTGCCAGCAGCCCCTCGGACAGACTTCCGAACACTGAAGCTTTCTTT. Translation gives CASSPSDRLPNTEAFF.

This rearrangement joins TRBV6-6 to TRBJ2-7; D possibly corresponds to TRBD2 (5 bases). The V gene lost 6 bases and the J gene lost 5 bases, with 17 bases spanning the gap. The germline V gene encodes CDR1 MNHNY and CDR2 SVGAGI (reference sequence). The CDR3 totals 14 residues. CDR3 nucleotide sequence: TGTGCCAGCAGCCCCCGGGGATACAGCCACGAGCAGTACTTC. It encodes CASSPRGYSHEQYF.

Notes on this clone: At the DNA level, this CDR3 is encoded by other sequences in the same sample as well. The DNA for the CDR3 is TGTGCCAGTAGTCTCACAGGGGGCACTGAAGCTTTCTTT. Protein: CASSLTGGTEAFF. The V gene is TRBV19, the J gene TRBJ1-1; 8 bases are a match to TRBD1. The CDR3 has 13 residues. The ends lost 5 bases at V and 4 bases at J; junction bases unmatched: 3. Germline CDR1 reads LNHDA; CDR2 reads SQIVND (reference sequence). Variable domain in full (rest from reference TRBV19 and TRBJ1-1): DGGITQSPKYLFRKEGQNVTLSCEQNLNHDAMYWYRQDPGQGLRLIYYSQIVNDFQKGDIAEGYSVSREKKESFPLTVTSAQKNPTAFYLCASSLTGGTEAFFGQGTRLTVV.

This chain links TRBV19 with TRBJ1-1; D is ambiguous. The CDR3 has 13 amino acids. V was pared by 6 bases and J by 5 bases, with 13 bases between. Per germline, CDR1 LNHDA and CDR2 SQIVND (reference sequence). The CDR3 loop is CASSPLGGTEAFF. The CDR3 nucleotides are TGTGCCAGTAGCCCTCTGGGTGGGACTGAAGCTTTCTTT.

V is TRBV4-1 and J is TRBJ2-3; D not resolved. This CDR3 is built from 16 residues. Between the trimmed V and J ends, which lost 0 bases and 1 base, there was a span of 11 bases. Germline CDR1 and CDR2: MGHRA and YSYEKL. The CDR3 DNA follows: TGCGCCAGCAGCCAAGATTACCCGAGATGCACAGATACGCAGTATTTT. It translates to CASSQDYPRCTDTQYF.

The genes are TRBV6-5 and TRBJ1-5, with D tentatively TRBD1 (6 bases). Germline CDR1 and CDR2: MNHEY and SVGAGI. There are 15 residues in the CDR3. The V and J ends lost 6 bases and 2 bases respectively, with 14 bases between them. The CDR3 region is CASSTRGGGNQPQHF. Written as DNA, the CDR3 is TGTGCCAGCAGCACCAGGGGAGGAGGCAATCAGCCCCAGCATTTT.

The V gene is TRBV2, the J gene TRBJ1-2; 8 bases fit TRBD1. There are 18 residues in the CDR3. V was pared by 10 bases and J by 4 bases, with 23 bases of the junction left unmatched. The germline V gene has CDR1 SNHLY and CDR2 FYNNEI. The DNA of the CDR3 is TGTGCCACATTCCATAACAGCCAGGTTGGACAGGGAGGCTATGGCTACACCTTC. This sequence encodes CATFHNSQVGQGGYGYTF.

J is TRBJ1-4 and V is TRBV4-1; TRBD1 matches at 10 bases. This CDR3 has 17 amino acids. The V and J ends lost 0 bases and 2 bases, in that order; junction bases with no gene match: 3. CDR1 is MGHRA and CDR2 is YSYEKL in the germline V gene. The CDR3 region is CASSQEDRGRTNEKLFF. The CDR3 DNA sequence: TGCGCCAGCAGCCAAGAAGACAGGGGGCGGACTAATGAAAAACTGTTTTTT.

V gene TRBV7-7 combines with J gene TRBJ2-2; TRBD2 is a possible D gene (6 bases). Trimming took 5 bases from V and 3 from J, leaving 16 bases between them. Germline V CDR1 and CDR2: SSHAT, FNYEAQ (reference sequence). There are 16 residues in the CDR3. The CDR3 region has the DNA TGTGCCAGCAGCGCGATAGACGGGGGATACACCGGGGAGCTGTTTTTT. It codes for CASSAIDGGYTGELFF.

The chain is built from TRBV6-1 and TRBJ2-7, with D unclear. V was clipped by 3 bases and J by 3 bases, with 6 bases between them. Looked up from germline, CDR1 is MNHNS and CDR2 is SASEGT. The CDR3 runs to 12 residues. In nucleotides, the CDR3 is TGTGCCAGCAGTGAGTCCGGCTACGAGCAGTACGTC. Translated: CASSESGYEQYV.

The V call is TRBV7-6, the J call TRBJ1-5; D unresolved. Looked up from germline, CDR1 is SGHVS and CDR2 is FNYEAQ. This CDR3 comprises 13 residues. Trimming stripped 1 base from V and 3 bases from J, with 4 bases between. CDR3 DNA: TGTGCCAGCAGCTTAGTTATCAATCAGCCCCAGCATTTT. Translating gives CASSLVINQPQHF.

This clone appeared once. This chain links TRBV6-2 or TRBV6-3 with TRBJ2-2; D perhaps matches TRBD1 (6 bases). CDR3 size: 19 residues. Germline-derived CDR1 and CDR2 are MNHEY and SVGEGT. Trimming removed 5 bases at V and 6 bases at J, with 28 bases between. The CDR3 coding sequence is TGTGCCAGCAGTCCGAGAGGACAGCTCAAAAAACTTTTACCCGGGGAGCTGTTTTTT. Protein product: CASSPRGQLKKLLPGELFF.